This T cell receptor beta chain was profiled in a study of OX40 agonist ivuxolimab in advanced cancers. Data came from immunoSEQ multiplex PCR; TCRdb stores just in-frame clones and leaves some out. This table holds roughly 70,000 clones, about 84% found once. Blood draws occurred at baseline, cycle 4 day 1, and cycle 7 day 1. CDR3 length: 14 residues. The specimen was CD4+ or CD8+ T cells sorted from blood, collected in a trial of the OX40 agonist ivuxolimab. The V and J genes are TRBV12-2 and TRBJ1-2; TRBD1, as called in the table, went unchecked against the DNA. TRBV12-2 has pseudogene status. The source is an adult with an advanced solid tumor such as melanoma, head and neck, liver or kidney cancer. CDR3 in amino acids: CAIIAGQPNYGYTF. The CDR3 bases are TGTGCAATCATAGCCGGACAGCCTAACTATGGCTACACCTTC.